Listed below are T cell receptor beta chains from one sample, sequenced in a study of blood T cells in healthy people across ages. Via MiXCR, TCRdb re-called the 5' RACE reads, giving one row per CDR3 protein. Among hundreds of thousands of distinct CDR3 sequences listed, roughly 50% were seen once. The material sequenced was blood. The receptors originated from a man older than 75 in good health. CDR3s include the opening cysteine and the closing phenylalanine or tryptophan. The D gene is left open where the match is weak. Clone size is not always given. Where it is, it says once, few, many or a class for expanded clones.

TRBJ2-5	.	few	TRBV7-9	TGTGCCAGCAGCTCACACCTGGCGAGGGAGACCCAGTACTTC	CASSSHLARETQYF
TRBJ1-6	.	few	TRBV29-1	TGCAGCGTTTTCAGGCCTGGGGGAACCCTCCACTTT	CSVFRPGGTLHF
TRBJ1-1	.	.	TRBV20-1	TGCAGTGCTAGGCCCAGGGGAAGGAACACTGAAGCTTTCTTT	CSARPRGRNTEAFF
TRBJ2-1	TRBD2	.	TRBV3-1	TGTGCCAGCAGCCCGGTGACTAGCGGCTCCTACAATGAGCAGTTCTTC	CASSPVTSGSYNEQFF
TRBJ2-1	TRBD1	.	TRBV12-3/TRBV12-4	TGTGCCAGCACCCCGTCCCGGGACAGGGGTATAAGTGAGCAGTTCTTC	CASTPSRDRGISEQFF
TRBJ2-1	.	many	TRBV7-3	TGTGCCAGCAGGGATATTTCAGGAGGCGGTTACAATGAGCAGTTCTTC	CASRDISGGGYNEQFF
TRBJ2-1	TRBD2	.	TRBV14	TGTGCCAGCAGCCAAGATCTTGCTAGCGGGCCCTACAATGAGCAGTTCTTC	CASSQDLASGPYNEQFF
TRBJ1-1	.	.	TRBV4-1	TGCGCCAGCAGCCAGGCACATGTGAACACTGAAGCTTTCTTT	CASSQAHVNTEAFF
TRBJ2-7	TRBD2	few	TRBV5-1	TGCGCCAGCATGCCAGGACTAGCGGATAATGAGCAGTACTTC	CASMPGLADNEQYF
TRBJ1-4	TRBD1	.	TRBV24-1	TGTGCCACCAGTGAACCTATACCCAAGTACCGGGACAGGGCTAATGAAAAACTGTTTTTT	CATSEPIPKYRDRANEKLFF
TRBJ2-5	.	.	TRBV4-2	TGTGCCAGCAGCCAAGAAACGGAGACCCAGTACTTC	CASSQETETQYF
TRBJ2-7	.	.	TRBV6-5	TGTGCCAGCAGTTACGGCAGGGTGGCTAGCTACGAGCAGTACTTC	CASSYGRVASYEQYF
TRBJ2-7	.	.	TRBV20-1	TGCAGTGCGAACCAGCAGCGCGGAGGGGGCTACGAGCAGTACTTC	CSANQQRGGGYEQYF
TRBJ2-3	TRBD2	.	TRBV20-1	TGCAGTGCTAGAGATGCCGGACTAGCCTTTAGCACAGATACGCAGTATTTT	CSARDAGLAFSTDTQYF
TRBJ2-3	.	.	TRBV29-1	TGCAGCGTTATTGACGGAGAGCACAGATACGCGTATTTT	CSVIDGEHRYAYF
TRBJ2-7	TRBD2	.	TRBV12-3/TRBV12-4	TGTGCCAGCAGTTTTGGACTAGCGGGAGGCCCCTACGAGCAGTACTTC	CASSFGLAGGPYEQYF
TRBJ2-7	.	few	TRBV29-1	TGCAGCGCCGGGACGGCGCCTGGGGAGCAGTACTTC	CSAGTAPGEQYF
TRBJ1-1	TRBD1	.	TRBV6-5	TGTGCCAGCAGTAAACTAATACAGGGGGCTGAAGCTTTCTTT	CASSKLIQGAEAFF
TRBJ2-1	TRBD2	.	TRBV6-6	TGTGCCAGCAGTTACGCCGCGGGAGGCCGAATGGGGCAGTTCTTC	CASSYAAGGRMGQFF
TRBJ2-1	.	.	TRBV24-1	TGTGCCACCAGTAAGACCGATGGAACTAGCTATAATGAGCAGTTCTTC	CATSKTDGTSYNEQFF
TRBJ2-4	.	.	TRBV7-2	TGTGCCAGCAGCTCCGCCTGGGGAGACATTCAGTACTTC	CASSSAWGDIQYF
TRBJ2-7	.	few	TRBV12-3/TRBV12-4	TGTGCCAGCAGTTCTAGGGGGGCCCCCTACGAGCAGTACTTC	CASSSRGAPYEQYF
TRBJ2-1	TRBD2	.	TRBV5-1	TGCGCCAGCAGCTCCACTAGCGGCTACTCCTACAATGAGCAGTTCTTC	CASSSTSGYSYNEQFF
TRBJ1-1	.	.	TRBV12-5	TGTGCTAGTGGTTTGGTACGACAGGCCCAAACTGAAGCTTTCTTT	CASGLVRQAQTEAFF
TRBJ1-6	.	few	TRBV20-1	TGCAGTGCGATCTCCGAGTCACATCCTTATAATTCACCCCTCCACTTT	CSAISESHPYNSPLHF
TRBJ1-5	TRBD1	.	TRBV5-1	TGCGCCAGCAGCTGGACAGGAGATAGCAATCAGCCCCAGCATTTT	CASSWTGDSNQPQHF
TRBJ1-5	TRBD1	.	TRBV24-1	TGTGCCACCAGTGATACCCAGGGGGGCAATCAGCCCCAGCATTTT	CATSDTQGGNQPQHF
TRBJ2-5	TRBD1	.	TRBV29-1	TGCAGCGTTGAATTCCCGGACAGGGGCACGGAGACCCAGTACTTC	CSVEFPDRGTETQYF
TRBJ2-7	.	.	TRBV7-3	TGTGCCAGCAGCCCTGGGGCGGGACTCTCCTACGAGCAGTACTTC	CASSPGAGLSYEQYF
TRBJ2-7	.	.	TRBV7-9	TGTGCCAGCAGCGGGGTAATTGGCTCCTACGAGCAGTACTTC	CASSGVIGSYEQYF
TRBJ2-5	.	.	TRBV10-3	TGTGCCATCAGTGAGTCGCAGAGACAAGAGACCCAGTACTTC	CAISESQRQETQYF
TRBJ1-4	.	once	TRBV11-2	TGTGCCAGCAGCCCCGTTGGGGGGCCTAATGAAAAACTGTTTTTT	CASSPVGGPNEKLFF
TRBJ2-7	TRBD2	.	TRBV20-1	TGCAGTTCGGGACTAGCGGGACAAGTACCAAAGTACGAGCAGTACTTC	CSSGLAGQVPKYEQYF
TRBJ2-3	.	.	TRBV12-3/TRBV12-4	TGTGCCAGCAGTTTCGCCGGGTTTAGCACAGATACGCAGTATTTT	CASSFAGFSTDTQYF
TRBJ2-3	.	.	TRBV2	TGTGCCAGCAGCAAAATAGGGACAGATACGCAGTATTTT	CASSKIGTDTQYF
TRBJ2-7	TRBD2	.	TRBV20-1	TGCAGTGCTAGAGCCCCGCCGGGACTAGCGGGAGGCGGGCATTCCTGCGAGCAGTACTTC	CSARAPPGLAGGGHSCEQYF
TRBJ1-2	.	few	TRBV7-2	TGTGCCAGCAGCCCAGGACCGGGAGGTGGCTACACCTTC	CASSPGPGGGYTF
TRBJ2-1	TRBD2	.	TRBV27	TGTGCCAGCAGTTTATCGATGGGCGGGGGTCCCTACAATGAGCAGTTCTTC	CASSLSMGGGPYNEQFF
TRBJ2-7	.	.	TRBV11-2	TGTGCCAGCAGCTCATTTAGGGGGAGGCCAGAAAATTTCTACGAGCAGTACTTC	CASSSFRGRPENFYEQYF
TRBJ2-6	TRBD1	few	TRBV7-9	TGTGCCAGCAGCTCCGACAGGGCTGGGGCCAACGTCCTGACTTTC	CASSSDRAGANVLTF
TRBJ2-3	.	few	TRBV12-3/TRBV12-4	TGTGCCAGCAGGGGACTCAGGGGCACAGATACGCAGTATTTT	CASRGLRGTDTQYF